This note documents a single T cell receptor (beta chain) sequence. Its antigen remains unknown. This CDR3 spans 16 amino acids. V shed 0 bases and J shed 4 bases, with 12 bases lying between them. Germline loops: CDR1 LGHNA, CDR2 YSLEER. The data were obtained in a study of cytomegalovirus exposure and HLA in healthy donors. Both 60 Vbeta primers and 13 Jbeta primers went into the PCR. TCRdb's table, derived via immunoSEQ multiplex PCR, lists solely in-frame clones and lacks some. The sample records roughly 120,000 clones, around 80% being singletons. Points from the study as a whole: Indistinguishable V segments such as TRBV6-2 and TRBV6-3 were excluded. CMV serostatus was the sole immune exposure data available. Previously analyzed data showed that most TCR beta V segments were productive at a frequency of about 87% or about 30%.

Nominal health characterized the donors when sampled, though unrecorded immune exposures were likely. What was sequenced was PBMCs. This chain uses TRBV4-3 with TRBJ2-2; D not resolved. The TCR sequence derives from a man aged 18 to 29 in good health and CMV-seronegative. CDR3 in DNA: TGCGCCAGCAGCCAAGACCCTAGAACCGCCACCGGGGAGCTGTTTTTT. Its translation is CASSQDPRTATGELFF.